Described below is a single T cell receptor (beta chain) sequence and its context. Its antigen is not known. Clones were sequenced by immunoSEQ multiplex PCR, and TCRdb holds only the in-frame ones, with some missing. The sample yields over 120,000 clones, approximately 83% seen once. The data originate from a study of T cell responses to AZD1222 COVID-19 vaccine. Broader study findings: Close to half of spike-specific TCRs reportedly recognize unmutated variant regions. Across spike, vaccine-associated CD4 TCRs were found, dominant at 160-218 and 743-854. The donor group comprised mostly white British people and more females; the analysis possibly underestimated clonal diversity. Baseline antibody screening turned up just a handful of seropositive AZD1222 recipients.

Germline V gene data show CDR1 as SGHTA and CDR2 as FQGNSA. J was trimmed by 3 bases and V by 7 bases; bases with no gene match: 6. The length of the CDR3 is 14 residues. This material consisted of peripheral blood, taken on day 0 of AZD1222 vaccination. The chain combines TRBV7-2 with TRBJ1-2; 9 nucleotides match TRBD1. The receptor was isolated from an adult in good health. CDR3 DNA: TGTGCCAGCATTCCGGGACAGGGTCACTATGGCTACACCTTC. This sequence encodes CASIPGQGHYGYTF.